This TCR beta chain is drawn from a study of vaccination effects on CD4 cells after COVID-19. Expansion of antigen-specific CD4+ T cells with viral peptide pools was carried out by the ViraFEST assay before sequencing. Culture proceeded for about ten days, and CD4+ T cells were then isolated. The infection with SARS-CoV-2 (confirmed by PCR) occurred in this person between March and December 2020. As their vaccination, participants received two doses of either BNT162b2 or mRNA-1273. For each well, roughly 2 million PBMC were cultured with about 9.4 IU/ml IL-2 and 8.5 to 10 ug/ml peptides. This CDR3 comprises 13 residues. The V end was cut by 3 bases, the J end by 4 bases, with 9 bases between. Germline CDR1 is LNHNV and CDR2 is YYDKDF (reference sequence). About this clone itself: Its cognate antigen is unknown.

Sequencing was performed with immunoSEQ multiplex PCR; in TCRdb, only in-frame clones are kept and a portion is missing. The table lists 12,000 to 15,000 clones, roughly 78% of them singletons. The TCR originated in a human donor who had a prior SARS-CoV-2 infection. The sequencing used CD4+ T cells from PBMCs cultured with HCoV-NL63 spike peptides, collected after COVID-19 vaccination. J is TRBJ1-2 and V is TRBV15; possibly TRBD1 for D (5 bases). DNA of the CDR3: TGTGCCACCAGCAGCAGGGCGACCTATGGCTACACCTTC. As protein: CATSSRATYGYTF.